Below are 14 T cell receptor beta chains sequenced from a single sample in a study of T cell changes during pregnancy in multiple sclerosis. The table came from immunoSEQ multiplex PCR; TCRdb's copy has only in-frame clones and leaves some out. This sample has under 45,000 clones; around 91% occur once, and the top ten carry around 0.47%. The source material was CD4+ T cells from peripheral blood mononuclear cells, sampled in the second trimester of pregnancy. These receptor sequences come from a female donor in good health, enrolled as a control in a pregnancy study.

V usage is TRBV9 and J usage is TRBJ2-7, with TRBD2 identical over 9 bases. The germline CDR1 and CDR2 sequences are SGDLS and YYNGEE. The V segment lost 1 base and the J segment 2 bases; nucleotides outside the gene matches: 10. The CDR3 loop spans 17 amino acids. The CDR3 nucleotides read TGTGCCAGCAGCGTAACTTTAGCGGGGGAACCGCCCTACGAGCAGTACTTC. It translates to CASSVTLAGEPPYEQYF.

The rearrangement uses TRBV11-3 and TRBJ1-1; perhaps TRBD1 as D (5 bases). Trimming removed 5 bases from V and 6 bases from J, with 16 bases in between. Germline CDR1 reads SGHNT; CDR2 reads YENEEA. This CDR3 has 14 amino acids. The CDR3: CASSITGGVAEAFF. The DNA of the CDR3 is TGTGCCAGCAGCATCACAGGCGGGGTGGCTGAAGCTTTCTTT.

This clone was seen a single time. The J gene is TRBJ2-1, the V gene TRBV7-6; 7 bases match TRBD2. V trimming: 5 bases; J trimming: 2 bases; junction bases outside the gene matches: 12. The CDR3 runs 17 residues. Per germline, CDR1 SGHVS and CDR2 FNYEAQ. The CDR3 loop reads CASSAHPGLGPYNEQFF. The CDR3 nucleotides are TGTGCCAGCAGCGCCCACCCAGGACTAGGACCCTACAATGAGCAGTTCTTC.

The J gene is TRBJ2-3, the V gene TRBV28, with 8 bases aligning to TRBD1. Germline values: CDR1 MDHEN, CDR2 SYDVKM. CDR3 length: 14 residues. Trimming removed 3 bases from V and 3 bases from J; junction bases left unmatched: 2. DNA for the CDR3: TGTGCCAGCAGTTTTTACAGGGGGACAGATACGCAGTATTTT. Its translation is CASSFYRGTDTQYF.

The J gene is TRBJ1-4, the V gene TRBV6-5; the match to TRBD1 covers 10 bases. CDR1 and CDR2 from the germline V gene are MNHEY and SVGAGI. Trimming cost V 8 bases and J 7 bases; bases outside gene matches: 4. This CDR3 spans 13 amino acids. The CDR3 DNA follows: TGTGCCAGCGGAGACAGGGGGCCTGAAAAACTGTTTTTT. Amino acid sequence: CASGDRGPEKLFF.

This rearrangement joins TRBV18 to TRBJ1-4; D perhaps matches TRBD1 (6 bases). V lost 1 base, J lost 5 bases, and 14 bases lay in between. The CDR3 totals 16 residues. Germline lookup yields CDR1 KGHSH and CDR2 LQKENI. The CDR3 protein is CASSPLVTQGNEKLFF. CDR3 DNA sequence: TGTGCCAGCTCACCACTCGTAACACAGGGCAATGAAAAACTGTTTTTT.

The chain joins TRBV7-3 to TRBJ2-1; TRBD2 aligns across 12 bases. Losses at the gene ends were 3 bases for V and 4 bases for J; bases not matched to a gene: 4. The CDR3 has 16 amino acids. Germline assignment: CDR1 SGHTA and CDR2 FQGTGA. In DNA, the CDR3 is TGTGCCAGCAGCTTCCCGACTAGCGGGGGATACAATGAGCAGTTCTTC. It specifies CASSFPTSGGYNEQFF.

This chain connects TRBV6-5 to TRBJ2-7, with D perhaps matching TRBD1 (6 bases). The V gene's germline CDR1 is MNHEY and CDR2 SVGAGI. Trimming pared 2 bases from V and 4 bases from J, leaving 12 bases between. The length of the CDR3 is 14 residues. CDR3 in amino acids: CASSYTLRGYEQYF. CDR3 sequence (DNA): TGTGCCAGCAGTTACACCCTAAGGGGGTACGAGCAGTACTTC.

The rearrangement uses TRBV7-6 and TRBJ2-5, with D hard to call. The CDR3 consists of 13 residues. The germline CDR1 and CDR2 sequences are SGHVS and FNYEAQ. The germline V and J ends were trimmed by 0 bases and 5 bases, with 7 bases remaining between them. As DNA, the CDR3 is TGTGCCAGCAGCTTAGCGTCGGTGGAGACCCAGTACTTC. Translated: CASSLASVETQYF.

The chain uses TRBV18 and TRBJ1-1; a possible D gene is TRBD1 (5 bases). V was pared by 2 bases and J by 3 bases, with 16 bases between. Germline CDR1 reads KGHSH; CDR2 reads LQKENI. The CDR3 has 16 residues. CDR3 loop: CASSPVVGQGHTEAFF. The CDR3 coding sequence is TGTGCCAGCTCACCAGTCGTTGGGCAGGGCCACACTGAAGCTTTCTTT.

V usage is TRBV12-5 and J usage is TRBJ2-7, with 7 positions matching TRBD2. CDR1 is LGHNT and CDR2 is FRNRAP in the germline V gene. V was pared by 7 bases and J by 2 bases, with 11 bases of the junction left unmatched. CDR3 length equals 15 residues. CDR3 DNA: TGTGCTAGTGCCCCCGGGACTACGAAAACCTACGAGCAGTACTTC. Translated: CASAPGTTKTYEQYF.

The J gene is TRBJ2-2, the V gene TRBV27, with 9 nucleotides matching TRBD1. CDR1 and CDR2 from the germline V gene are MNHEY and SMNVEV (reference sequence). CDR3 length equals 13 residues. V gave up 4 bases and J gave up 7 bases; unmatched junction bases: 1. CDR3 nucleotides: TGTGCCAGCAGTTACAGGGGGCTCGGGGAGCTGTTTTTT. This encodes CASSYRGLGELFF.

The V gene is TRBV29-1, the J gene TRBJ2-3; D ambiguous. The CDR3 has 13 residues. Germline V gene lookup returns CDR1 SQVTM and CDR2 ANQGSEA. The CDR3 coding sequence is TGCAGTCTTCGAGGAACTAGCACAGATACGCAGTATTTT. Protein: CSLRGTSTDTQYF.

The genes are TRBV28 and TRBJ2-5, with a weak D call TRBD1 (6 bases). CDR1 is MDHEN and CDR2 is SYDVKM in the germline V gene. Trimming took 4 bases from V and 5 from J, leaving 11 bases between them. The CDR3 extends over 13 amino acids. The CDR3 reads CASSSPTGETQYF. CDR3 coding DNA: TGTGCCAGCAGTTCCCCAACAGGGGAGACCCAGTACTTC.